Included here is one T cell receptor (beta chain) sequence, with context. One end of the junction varies from germline; a read error may be responsible. The CDR3 loop spans 13 amino acids. Germline CDR1 and CDR2: SGHNT and YYREEE (reference sequence). This sample stems from a study of metastatic and nonmetastatic thyroid tumors. Until they underwent thyroid surgery, no patient had received any treatment. TCRdb re-called the PCR reads through MiXCR. The sample has tens of thousands of clones; 25% to 30% are singletons. The chain combines TRBV5-4 with TRBJ1-1; TRBD1 matches 8 bases. This TCR was recovered from a female donor with papillary thyroid cancer or a benign thyroid nodule (not recorded which). Some clones in this sample may be carry-over from other donors' samples. Sequencing input: blood. This CDR3 is CASSSPQGARAFF. CDR3 bases: TGCGCCAGCAGCTCCCCCCAGGGGGCGCGGGCTTTCTTT.